This is a list of T cell receptor beta chains from one sample in a study of vaccination and CD4 T cells after COVID-19. TCRdb fed the PCR reads into MiXCR, producing one record per CDR3 protein. The table records 13,000 to 15,000 distinct CDR3 sequences, 55% to 65% of them present only once. No cognate antigen is known for these TCRs. Source material: CD4+ T cells from blood, cultured in vitro. The receptors shown here come from a human donor who had recovered from COVID-19. The CDR3 runs from the conserved cysteine through the conserved F or W. D genes are given only for firm matches. The size entry is marked missing in some rows and otherwise reads once, few, many or a size class.

v_call	clone_size	j_call	d_call	cdr3_aa	cdr3_nt
TRBV6-4	.	TRBJ2-1	TRBD2	CAISGSLAVNNEQFF	TGTGCCATCAGTGGGTCGCTAGCGGTGAACAATGAGCAGTTCTTC
TRBV28	.	TRBJ1-1	.	CASSLLRGNTEAFF	TGTGCCAGCAGTTTATTAAGGGGGAACACTGAAGCTTTCTTT
TRBV6-1	few	TRBJ2-7	TRBD2	CASSRGLGGISHEQYF	TGTGCCAGCAGCCGTGGACTAGGCGGGATATCCCACGAGCAGTACTTC
TRBV6-5	.	TRBJ1-1	.	CASSSRDTEAFF	TGTGCCAGCAGTTCAAGGGACACTGAAGCTTTCTTT
TRBV27	.	TRBJ1-2	TRBD1	CASSRQGPYGYTF	TGTGCCAGCAGCCGACAGGGGCCCTATGGCTACACCTTC
TRBV6-2/TRBV6-3	few	TRBJ1-2	.	CASSDYGGFYGYTF	TGTGCCAGCAGCGACTACGGGGGTTTCTATGGCTACACCTTC
TRBV30	.	TRBJ2-1	.	CAWSREDYNEQFF	TGTGCCTGGAGTAGGGAGGACTACAATGAGCAGTTCTTC
TRBV3-1	few	TRBJ1-2	.	CASSQVRHLLGGYTF	TGTGCCAGCAGCCAAGTGAGGCACCTGTTAGGTGGCTACACCTTC
TRBV10-3	.	TRBJ1-3	.	CAISERRGSSSGNTIYF	TGTGCCATCAGTGAGCGGAGAGGGAGCTCTTCCGGAAACACCATATATTTT
TRBV7-9	few	TRBJ1-3	.	CASSLAPSGNTIYF	TGTGCCAGCAGCTTAGCGCCCAGCGGAAACACCATATATTTT
TRBV20-1	.	TRBJ2-1	.	CSASILGVEQFF	TGCAGTGCTAGTATCCTAGGGGTGGAGCAGTTCTTC
TRBV28	.	TRBJ2-2	.	CASSTPTGELFF	TGTGCCAGCAGTACACCCACCGGGGAGCTGTTTTTT
TRBV6-1	.	TRBJ2-5	.	CASSRSGRQETQYF	TGTGCCAGCAGTCGATCGGGACGTCAAGAGACCCAGTACTTC
TRBV20-1	.	TRBJ2-7	.	CSARDPKAGEQYF	TGCAGTGCTAGAGATCCAAAGGCGGGCGAGCAGTACTTC
TRBV6-1	few	TRBJ1-2	.	CASSEAEFNYGYTF	TGTGCCAGCAGTGAAGCTGAATTCAACTATGGCTACACCTTC
TRBV6-2/TRBV6-3	.	TRBJ1-1	.	CASSQTVGEAFF	TGTGCCAGCAGTCAGACAGTCGGGGAAGCTTTCTTT
TRBV15	.	TRBJ2-5	.	CATSSGRGGNMETQYF	TGTGCCACCAGCAGCGGGCGAGGGGGGAATATGGAGACCCAGTACTTC
TRBV7-2	few	TRBJ2-7	.	CASSLGGTGWPTEQYF	TGTGCCAGCAGCTTAGGGGGTACGGGATGGCCCACCGAGCAGTACTTC
TRBV15	.	TRBJ2-1	.	CATSREGRSEQFF	TGTGCCACCAGCAGAGAGGGGCGCAGTGAGCAGTTCTTC
TRBV20-1	.	TRBJ2-3	TRBD2	CSAKIAGIADTQYF	TGCAGTGCCAAAATAGCGGGTATAGCAGATACGCAGTATTTT
TRBV6-1	.	TRBJ2-7	.	CASSLLFPGEVFPYEQYF	TGTGCCAGCAGCCTCCTGTTTCCGGGGGAGGTCTTCCCATACGAGCAGTACTTC
TRBV28	.	TRBJ1-1	TRBD1	CASSFRGRGQTEAFF	TGTGCCAGCAGTTTTAGGGGCAGGGGGCAAACTGAAGCTTTCTTT
TRBV5-1	.	TRBJ1-1	.	CASSQGRNTEAFF	TGCGCCAGCAGCCAGGGGAGGAACACTGAAGCTTTCTTT
TRBV10-3	few	TRBJ2-3	TRBD2	CAISESTRRPSGRSTDTQYF	TGTGCCATCAGTGAGTCGACCCGGAGGCCTAGCGGGAGGAGCACAGATACGCAGTATTTT
TRBV2	.	TRBJ1-5	TRBD1	CASRRQGEGNQPQHF	TGTGCCAGCAGAAGACAGGGGGAGGGCAATCAGCCCCAGCATTTT
TRBV5-1	once	TRBJ2-2	.	CASSSQGTGELFF	TGCGCCAGCAGCTCGCAGGGCACCGGGGAGCTGTTTTTT
TRBV3-1	.	TRBJ1-2	.	CASSPWVSGGYTF	TGTGCCAGCAGCCCGTGGGTATCAGGGGGCTACACCTTC
TRBV7-9	.	TRBJ2-7	.	CASSLSSVSYEQYF	TGTGCCAGCAGCTTGTCGTCAGTCTCCTACGAGCAGTACTTC
TRBV7-2	.	TRBJ1-1	.	CASSLQWQNTEAFF	TGTGCCAGCAGCTTACAATGGCAGAACACTGAAGCTTTCTTT
TRBV20-1	.	TRBJ2-7	.	CSARVPGLLGEQYF	TGCAGTGCTAGAGTTCCGGGTCTCCTAGGCGAGCAGTACTTC
TRBV28	.	TRBJ1-5	.	CASSLSGGDQPQHF	TGTGCCAGCAGTTTGTCAGGAGGGGATCAGCCCCAGCATTTT
TRBV6-5	.	TRBJ1-5	.	CASSYGNNQPQHF	TGTGCCAGCAGTTATGGTAACAATCAGCCCCAGCATTTT
TRBV19	few	TRBJ2-7	TRBD2	CASSSGGLAGVFYEQYF	TGTGCCAGTAGTTCCGGCGGACTAGCGGGAGTCTTCTACGAGCAGTACTTC
TRBV20-1	few	TRBJ1-2	.	CSASGFGGGVGYTF	TGCAGTGCTAGTGGGTTCGGGGGCGGCGTCGGCTACACCTTC
TRBV28	.	TRBJ1-5	TRBD1	CASSLGQGVKQPQHF	TGTGCCAGCAGTCTGGGACAGGGGGTGAAACAGCCCCAGCATTTT
TRBV20-1	.	TRBJ1-3	.	CSAPSLVSSGNTIYF	TGCAGTGCTCCTAGCTTGGTCTCATCAGGAAACACCATATATTTT
TRBV12-3/TRBV12-4	.	TRBJ1-6	.	CASRLWGLDSPLHF	TGTGCCAGCAGGTTGTGGGGTTTGGATTCACCCCTCCACTTT
TRBV28	once	TRBJ1-2	TRBD1	CASRTKGARGYGYTF	TGTGCCAGCAGGACCAAGGGGGCGCGGGGCTATGGCTACACCTTC
TRBV6-1	few	TRBJ2-7	.	CASKGDKSNYEQYF	TGTGCCAGCAAGGGGGACAAATCTAACTACGAGCAGTACTTC
TRBV6-2/TRBV6-3	.	TRBJ2-3	TRBD2	CASSLAGGSGDTQYF	TGTGCCAGCAGTCTAGCGGGAGGCTCGGGAGATACGCAGTATTTT
TRBV19	.	TRBJ2-1	TRBD2	CASSTPGTSGNEQFF	TGTGCCAGTAGTACCCCTGGGACTAGCGGGAATGAGCAGTTCTTC
TRBV6-1	.	TRBJ1-1	TRBD1	CAVRGPSTEAFF	TGTGCCGTAAGGGGGCCCAGCACTGAAGCTTTCTTT
TRBV28	.	TRBJ1-6	.	CASSPASFGSPLHF	TGTGCCAGCAGCCCGGCCAGTTTCGGGTCACCCCTCCACTTT
TRBV7-2	.	TRBJ1-1	TRBD1	CASSGTGRAEAFF	TGTGCCAGCAGCGGGACAGGGCGGGCTGAAGCTTTCTTT
TRBV6-1	.	TRBJ1-2	.	CASSESMGSYGYTF	TGTGCCAGCAGTGAATCAATGGGGTCCTATGGCTACACCTTC
TRBV30	.	TRBJ1-5	TRBD1	CAWSASQGDSNQPQHF	TGTGCCTGGAGCGCCAGTCAGGGGGATAGCAATCAGCCCCAGCATTTT
TRBV7-8	.	TRBJ1-5	TRBD1	CASSLSGQVNQPQHF	TGTGCCAGCAGCTTATCCGGACAGGTAAATCAGCCCCAGCATTTT
TRBV6-1	.	TRBJ1-5	.	CASRPLYSNQPQHF	TGTGCCAGCAGGCCCCTCTATAGCAATCAGCCCCAGCATTTT
TRBV5-1	.	TRBJ2-3	.	CASSLMTGDTDTQYF	TGCGCCAGCAGCTTGATGACAGGTGACACAGATACGCAGTATTTT
TRBV6-1	.	TRBJ2-5	.	CASKASSQETQYF	TGTGCCAGCAAGGCTAGCAGCCAAGAGACCCAGTACTTC
TRBV7-6	once	TRBJ2-5	.	CASSLERTEGKTQYF	TGTGCCAGCAGCTTAGAACGAACGGAGGGAAAGACCCAGTACTTC
TRBV25-1	few	TRBJ2-7	TRBD1	CASEDRAYEQYF	TGTGCCAGCGAGGACAGGGCCTACGAGCAGTACTTC
TRBV25-1	few	TRBJ2-5	.	CASSPRGAGQETQYF	TGTGCCAGCAGCCCCCGGGGGGCTGGGCAAGAGACCCAGTACTTC
TRBV28	few	TRBJ2-5	TRBD2	CASSFSLAGGPLAETQYF	TGTGCCAGCAGTTTTTCCCTAGCGGGAGGGCCTCTTGCAGAGACCCAGTACTTC
TRBV24-1	.	TRBJ2-5	TRBD1	CATSDKGQGVETQYF	TGTGCCACCAGTGATAAGGGACAGGGGGTCGAGACCCAGTACTTC
TRBV7-2	.	TRBJ1-2	.	CASSLDGGGGGYTF	TGTGCCAGCAGCTTAGATGGGGGAGGTGGTGGCTACACCTTC
TRBV7-6	.	TRBJ1-1	TRBD1	CASSLPGGGTEAFF	TGTGCCAGCAGCTTACCAGGGGGGGGGACTGAAGCTTTCTTT
TRBV9	.	TRBJ2-2	TRBD2	CASSASTGLSSGELFF	TGTGCCAGCAGCGCATCGACGGGACTAAGCTCCGGGGAGCTGTTTTTT
TRBV20-1	.	TRBJ1-4	.	CSARSFSPGGTNEKLFF	TGCAGTGCTAGATCTTTCTCCCCCGGAGGGACTAATGAAAAACTGTTTTTT
TRBV28	.	TRBJ2-3	.	CASSPLRDTDTQYF	TGTGCCAGCAGTCCTCTTAGGGACACAGATACGCAGTATTTT